This record looks at one TCR beta chain sequence and its context. Only in-frame clones appear in the TCRdb table, and some are missing; sequencing was by immunoSEQ multiplex PCR. This sample has about 72,000 clones, with nearly 97% found just once. This entry is derived from a study of technical replicates of blood from several donors. Looked up from germline, CDR1 is SGHVS and CDR2 is FNYEAQ. The CDR3 loop spans 13 amino acids. V lost 3 bases and J lost 9; bases outside the gene matches: 5. Source material: T cells isolated from PBMCs. The J gene is TRBJ2-1, the V gene TRBV7-6, with TRBD2 identical over 7 bases. The sequence was obtained from a human donor in good health. The DNA of the CDR3 is TGTGCCAGCAGCTTGTTGGGACTAACTGAGCAGTTCTTC. Translating it yields CASSLLGLTEQFF.